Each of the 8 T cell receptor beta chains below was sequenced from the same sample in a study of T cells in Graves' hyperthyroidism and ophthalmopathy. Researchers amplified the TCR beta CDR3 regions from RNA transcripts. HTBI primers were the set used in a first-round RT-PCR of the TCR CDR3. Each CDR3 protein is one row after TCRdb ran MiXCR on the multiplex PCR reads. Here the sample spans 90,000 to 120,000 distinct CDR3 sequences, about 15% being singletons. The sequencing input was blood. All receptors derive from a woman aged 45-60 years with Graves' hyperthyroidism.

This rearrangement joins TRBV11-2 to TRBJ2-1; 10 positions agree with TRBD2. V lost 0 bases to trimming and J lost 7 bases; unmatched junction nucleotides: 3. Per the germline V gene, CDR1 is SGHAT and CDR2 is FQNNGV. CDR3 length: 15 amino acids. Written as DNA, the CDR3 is TGTGCCAGCAGCTTAGACCCTAGCGGGGGAAATGAGCAGTTCTTC. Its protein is CASSLDPSGGNEQFF. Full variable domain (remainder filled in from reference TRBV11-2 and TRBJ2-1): EAGVAQSPRYKIIEKRQSVAFWCNPISGHATLYWYQQILGQGPKLLIQFQNNGVVDDSQLPKDRFSAERLKGVDSTLKIQPAKLEDSAVYLCASSLDPSGGNEQFFGPGTRLTVL.

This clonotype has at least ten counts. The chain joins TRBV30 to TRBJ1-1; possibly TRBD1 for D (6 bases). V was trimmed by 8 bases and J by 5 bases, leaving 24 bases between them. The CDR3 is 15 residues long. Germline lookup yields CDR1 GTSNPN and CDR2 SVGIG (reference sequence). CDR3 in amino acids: CAGEGDTEKNTEAFF. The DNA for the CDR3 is TGTGCCGGGGAGGGGGACACCGAAAAGAATACTGAAGCTTTCTTT.

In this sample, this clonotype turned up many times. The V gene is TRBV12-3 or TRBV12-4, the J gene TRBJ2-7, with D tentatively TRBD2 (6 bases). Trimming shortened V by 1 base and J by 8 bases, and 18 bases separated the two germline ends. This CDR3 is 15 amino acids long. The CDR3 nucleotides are TGTGCCAGCAGTTTAGTCCAGGGCGGGACTGAGAAGCAGTACTTC. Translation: CASSLVQGGTEKQYF.

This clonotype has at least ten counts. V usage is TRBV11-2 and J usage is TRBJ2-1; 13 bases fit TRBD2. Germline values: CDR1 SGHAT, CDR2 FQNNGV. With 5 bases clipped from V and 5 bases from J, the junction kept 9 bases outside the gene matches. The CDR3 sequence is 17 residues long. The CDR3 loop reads CASSGTSGTTNDNEQFF. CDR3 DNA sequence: TGTGCCAGCAGCGGGACTAGCGGGACTACGAACGACAATGAGCAGTTCTTC.

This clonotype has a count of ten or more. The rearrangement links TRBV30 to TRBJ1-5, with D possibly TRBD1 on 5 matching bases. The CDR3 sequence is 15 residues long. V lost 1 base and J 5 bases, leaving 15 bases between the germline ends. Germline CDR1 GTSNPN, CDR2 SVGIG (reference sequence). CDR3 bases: TGTGCCTGGAGTGCCCCAGGCAGGGTGGATCAGCCCCAGCATTTT. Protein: CAWSAPGRVDQPQHF.

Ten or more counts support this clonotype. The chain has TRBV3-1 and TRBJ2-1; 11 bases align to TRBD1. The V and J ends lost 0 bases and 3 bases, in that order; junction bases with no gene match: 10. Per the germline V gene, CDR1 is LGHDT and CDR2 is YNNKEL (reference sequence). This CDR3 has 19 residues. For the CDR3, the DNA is TGTGCCAGCAGCCAAGATCTCCCGACGGGACAGGGGGTCTACAATGAGCAGTTCTTC. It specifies CASSQDLPTGQGVYNEQFF.

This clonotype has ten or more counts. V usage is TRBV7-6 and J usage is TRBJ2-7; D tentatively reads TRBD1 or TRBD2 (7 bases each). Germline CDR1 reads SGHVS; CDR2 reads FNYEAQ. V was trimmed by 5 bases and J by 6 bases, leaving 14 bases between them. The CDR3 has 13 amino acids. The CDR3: CASSQGGVAEQYF. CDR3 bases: TGTGCCAGCAGCCAGGGGGGGGTCGCCGAGCAGTACTTC.

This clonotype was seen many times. Here the CDR3 reads CASSPGQETQYF. The CDR3 bases are TGCGCCAGCTCCCCTGGGCAAGAGACCCAGTACTTC. The gene calls are TRBV10-1 and TRBJ2-5; D is unresolved. V lost 8 bases and J 2 bases, leaving 9 bases between the germline ends. CDR3 length: 12 residues. Germline-derived CDR1 and CDR2 are WNHNN and SYGVQD (reference sequence).